This is a list of T cell receptor beta chains from one sample in a study of OX40 agonist ivuxolimab in advanced cancers. Profiling relied on immunoSEQ multiplex PCR, and the TCRdb table lists in-frame clones only, not all of them. The data hold 55,000 to 80,000 clones, with roughly nine tenths observed a single time. Sequences were derived from CD4+ or CD8+ T cells sorted from blood, sampled in a trial of the OX40 agonist ivuxolimab. The receptors were sampled from an adult with an advanced solid tumor such as melanoma, head and neck, liver or kidney cancer. Each CDR3 is given with its conserved first and last residue. A D gene is named only where the DNA matches it firmly. Size is stated for part of the rows, as once, few or many counts, or as a class when the clone is expanded.

size	J	D	V	DNA	CDR3
-	TRBJ1-1	TRBD1	TRBV6-5	TGTGCCAGCAGGGGTACAGGGGCGAGTCCCGCTGAAGCTTTCTTT	CASRGTGASPAEAFF
-	TRBJ1-1	-	TRBV10-3	TGTGCCATCGGACAGCCGGGGGCGGTTAAGAACACTGAAGCTTTCTTT	CAIGQPGAVKNTEAFF
-	TRBJ2-2	-	TRBV4-1	TGCGCCAGCAGCCAAGATCAGACAGCCACCGGGGAGCTGTTTTTT	CASSQDQTATGELFF
-	TRBJ1-4	TRBD1	TRBV9	TGTGCCAGCAGCGGGGGACAGTACCTTAATGAAAAACTGTTTTTT	CASSGGQYLNEKLFF
-	TRBJ2-7	TRBD2	TRBV4-1	TGCGCCAGCAGCCAAGTTAGCGGGAGCTCCTACGAGCAGTACTTC	CASSQVSGSSYEQYF
few	TRBJ2-1	-	TRBV2	TGTGCCAGCAGTATCATAGCGAACGCCTACAATGAGCAGTTCTTC	CASSIIANAYNEQFF
-	TRBJ1-1	TRBD1	TRBV28	TGTGCCAGCAGCCTGACAGGGTTCAAAGCTTTCTTT	CASSLTGFKAFF
-	TRBJ1-1	-	TRBV19	TGTGCCAGTAGTATAGGTTCGGGGTTCGGCACTGAAGCTTTCTTT	CASSIGSGFGTEAFF
-	TRBJ1-6	-	TRBV5-1	TGCGCCAGCGGCTCCGGGACCCAAGCCAAAAATTCACCCCTCCACTTT	CASGSGTQAKNSPLHF
-	TRBJ2-7	-	TRBV9	TGTGCCAGCAGCGTTGACTCAGGGAAGGACGAGCAGTACTTC	CASSVDSGKDEQYF
-	TRBJ2-5	TRBD1	TRBV9	TGTGCCAGCAGCGTTGGGACAGAGAAAGAGACCCAGTACTTC	CASSVGTEKETQYF
-	TRBJ2-7	TRBD1	TRBV2	TGTGCCAGCACCGGGACAGGGGTTTACGAGCAGTACTTC	CASTGTGVYEQYF
once	TRBJ1-5	-	TRBV10-3	TGTGCCATCAGTGAGGGGACCCAGGGCAATCAGCCCCAGCATTTT	CAISEGTQGNQPQHF
-	TRBJ2-5	TRBD1	TRBV15	TGTGCCACCAGCAGAACACGGACAGGGGGCTATGGAGATAAAGAGACCCAGTACTTC	CATSRTRTGGYGDKETQYF
-	TRBJ2-5	TRBD1	TRBV2	TGTGCCAGCAGCGGGACAGGGGATCAAGAGACCCAGTACTTC	CASSGTGDQETQYF
-	TRBJ2-3	TRBD2	TRBV7-3	TGTGCCAGCAGCTTACGGGTAGCGGGGGGCACAGATACGCAGTATTTT	CASSLRVAGGTDTQYF
-	TRBJ2-2	TRBD2	TRBV19	TGTGCCAGTAGTAGGGGGCTAGCGGGAGGCGGGGAGCTGTTTTTT	CASSRGLAGGGELFF
-	TRBJ2-7	TRBD2	TRBV11-3	TGTGCCAGCAGCCTTGGGGGGGATCCCCGCTACGAGCAGTACTTC	CASSLGGDPRYEQYF
once	TRBJ2-3	TRBD2	TRBV10-3	TGTGCCATCAGTGAGACTGGTAGCGGGGGGGGGAAGGATACGCAGTATTTT	CAISETGSGGGKDTQYF
-	TRBJ2-1	TRBD2	TRBV5-8	TGTGCCAGCAGCACGGACCGTACTAGCGGGGATGAGCAGTTCTTC	CASSTDRTSGDEQFF
-	TRBJ2-1	TRBD2	TRBV6-1	TGTGCCAGCAGTGTCACGACTAGCGAAAACAATGAGCAGTTCTTC	CASSVTTSENNEQFF
-	TRBJ2-4	-	TRBV5-8	TGTGCCAGCACCCCCCCCCGGCCGCCCAGGAACATTCAGTACTTC	CASTPPRPPRNIQYF
-	TRBJ1-2	TRBD1	TRBV30	TGTGCCTGGAGTCTCGGACAGGCTGGCTACACCTTC	CAWSLGQAGYTF
-	TRBJ2-1	-	TRBV7-9	TGTGCCAGCAGCTTCGGTCATGAGCAGTTCTTC	CASSFGHEQFF
-	TRBJ2-2	TRBD2	TRBV28	TGTGCCAGCAGATCCGGAGGACTAGCGGTCACCGGGGAGCTGTTTTTT	CASRSGGLAVTGELFF
-	TRBJ2-6	TRBD1	TRBV4-1	TGCGCCAGCAGCTTAGGGACAGGGAATTCTGGGGCCAACGTCCTGACTTTC	CASSLGTGNSGANVLTF
-	TRBJ1-2	-	TRBV18	TGTGCCAGCTCACCGGGAGACAGTAACTATGGCTACACCTTC	CASSPGDSNYGYTF
-	TRBJ2-3	-	TRBV30	TGTGCCTGGAGTGCCCCTGGCCGGGGACACCACACAGATACGCAGTATTTT	CAWSAPGRGHHTDTQYF
-	TRBJ2-5	-	TRBV6-6	TGTGCCAGCAGCCTAGGGGGGGAAAAAGAGACCCAGTACTTC	CASSLGGEKETQYF
-	TRBJ1-1	TRBD1	TRBV30	TGTGCCTGGTCCCACCTGTACAGGCCTCAGGGGGGGAGCACTGAAGCTTTCTTT	CAWSHLYRPQGGSTEAFF
-	TRBJ2-3	TRBD2	TRBV5-4	TGTGCCAGCAGCTTGAGCGGGGGGGCCATGGCAGATACGCAGTATTTT	CASSLSGGAMADTQYF
-	TRBJ2-2	-	TRBV18	TGTGCCAGCTCGCTCGCGGGAACGAACACCGGGGAGCTGTTTTTT	CASSLAGTNTGELFF
-	TRBJ2-7	-	TRBV5-8	TGTGCCAGCGGACAGAGTTCCTACGAGCAGTACTTC	CASGQSSYEQYF
once	TRBJ2-6	-	TRBV7-3	TGTGCCAGCAGCTCCCCCCAGAGAACTGGGGCCAACGTCCTGACTTTC	CASSSPQRTGANVLTF
-	TRBJ2-7	TRBD1	TRBV5-6	TGTGCCAGCAGCTTGGCCTCAGGGGGCCCCTACGAGCAGTACTTC	CASSLASGGPYEQYF
-	TRBJ2-7	TRBD2	TRBV11-2	TGTGCCAGCAGCCAGGTACGGGGCGGGAGCTCCTACGAGCAGTACTTC	CASSQVRGGSSYEQYF
-	TRBJ2-5	TRBD2	TRBV7-6	TGTGCCAGCAGCTTAAAGCCTAGCGGAGAGACCCAGTACTTC	CASSLKPSGETQYF
-	TRBJ2-1	TRBD2	TRBV30	TGTGCCTGGACCCAAGGGCTAGCGGGATGGTACAATGAGCAGTTCTTC	CAWTQGLAGWYNEQFF
-	TRBJ1-1	-	TRBV5-1	TGCGCCAGCAGCCGACAGGTCGGAGGGAACACTGAAGCTTTCTTT	CASSRQVGGNTEAFF
-	TRBJ1-2	TRBD1	TRBV5-1	TGCGCCAGCAGCTTACAGGGGCTCGACTATGGCTACACCTTC	CASSLQGLDYGYTF
once	TRBJ2-1	-	TRBV5-1	TGCGCCAGCAGCTTGGATTCAGGGCGGGTTGAGCAGTTCTTC	CASSLDSGRVEQFF